What follows are 13 T cell receptor beta chains derived from one specimen sequenced in a study of blood T cells in healthy people across ages. Primed by a sample-barcoded 5' primer and a J-beta primer mix, a second PCR proceeded for 7 to 11 cycles. A single record per CDR3 protein comes from TCRdb applying MiXCR to the 5' RACE reads. The sample carries 1.5 million to 2 million distinct CDR3 sequences, about 50% recorded once. Sequencing was performed on blood. The receptor source for this set is a woman between 40 and 55 years old in good health.

This clonotype was seen more than once but under ten times. The V call is TRBV5-1, the J call TRBJ2-5, with TRBD1 as a possible D gene (6 bases). The better agreement between TRBJ2-7 and the DNA end casts doubt on the J call. The CDR3 is 14 residues long. Germline CDR1 and CDR2: SGHRS and YFSETQ. The CDR3 region has the DNA TGCGCCAGCAGCCTACTGAGACAGGACTACGAGCAGTACTTC. Amino acid sequence: CASSLLRQDYEQYF.

CDR3: CSAREFLAKNIQYF. The DNA of the CDR3 is TGCAGTGCTAGAGAATTTCTAGCCAAAAACATTCAGTACTTC. The V and J genes are TRBV20-1 and TRBJ2-4, with unresolved D. The CDR3 totals 14 residues. The germline V gene has CDR1 DFQATT and CDR2 SNEGSKA (reference sequence). V dropped 0 bases and J dropped 0 bases, with 6 bases sitting between them.

The chain links TRBV14 to TRBJ2-7; no clear D gene. The CDR3 covers 15 residues. Germline values: CDR1 SGHDN, CDR2 FVKESK. The germline V and J ends were trimmed by 5 bases and 7 bases, with 21 bases remaining between them. The CDR3 reads CASSLGKSSYNEQYF. The CDR3 DNA sequence: TGTGCCAGCAGCTTAGGGAAAAGCTCCTACAATGAGCAGTACTTC.

Concerning this clonotype: A much larger clone is a single base away; this may be a read error. The CDR3 sequence is CASSLRGRYGYTF. CDR3 bases: TGTGCCAGCAGTTTAAGGGGGCGCTATGGCTACACCTTC. The chain employs TRBV7-9 and TRBJ1-2; the match to TRBD1 covers 7 bases. The V and J ends lost 6 bases and 4 bases, in that order; junction bases with no gene match: 5. CDR3 size: 13 residues. Germline loops: CDR1 SEHNR, CDR2 FQNEAQ (reference sequence).

The chain recombines TRBV4-1 with TRBJ2-1; 7 bases map to TRBD2. Germline values: CDR1 MGHRA, CDR2 YSYEKL. The CDR3 is 17 residues long. V trimming: 4 bases; J trimming: 0 bases; junction bases outside the gene matches: 9. In DNA, the CDR3 is TGCGCCAGCAGCCTAATATCTAGCGGTTCCTCCTACAATGAGCAGTTCTTC. Translation: CASSLISSGSSYNEQFF.

CDR3 loop: CSGRDRTYNEQYF. The CDR3 nucleotides are TGCAGTGGGCGGGACAGGACCTACAATGAGCAGTACTTC. The chain carries TRBV20-1 and TRBJ2-7; TRBD1 agrees at 8 bases. This CDR3 is built from 13 residues. Trimming at V came to 7 bases and at J to 7 bases, leaving 12 bases not matched to a gene. Germline V gene data show CDR1 as DFQATT and CDR2 as SNEGSKA (reference sequence).

J is TRBJ2-1 and V is TRBV7-2; 11 bases map to TRBD2. Per germline, CDR1 SGHTA and CDR2 FQGNSA. The CDR3 contains 15 residues. The CDR3 reads CATKASGGTVSEQFF. The CDR3 DNA reads TGTGCGACCAAGGCTAGCGGGGGGACCGTTAGTGAGCAGTTCTTC.

This clonotype was seen a few times. DNA of the CDR3: TGTGCCAGCAGCCAATCCGGACTAGCGGGGGGCTACACAGATACGCAGTATTTT. It codes for CASSQSGLAGGYTDTQYF. The V and J genes are TRBV4-2 and TRBJ2-3; 14 bases align to TRBD2. CDR3 length equals 18 residues. With V trimmed by 2 bases and J by 2 bases, 6 bases remained unmatched. Germline V gene data show CDR1 as LGHNA and CDR2 as YNFKEQ.

For the CDR3, the DNA is TGTGCCAGCAGCCCACGGGGGGGCGGGTCGGGTGAGACCCAGTACTTC. It translates to CASSPRGGGSGETQYF. The chain has TRBV4-2 and TRBJ2-5, with 8 bases matching TRBD2. Per the germline V gene, CDR1 is LGHNA and CDR2 is YNFKEQ. The CDR3 is 16 residues long. V dropped 4 bases and J dropped 5; count of bases not matched to a gene: 12.

Comment on this clonotype: Sequence at one end of the junction differs from germline and may be a read error. V is TRBV13 and J is TRBJ2-1, with 7 nucleotides matching TRBD1. Germline CDR1 is PRHDT and CDR2 is FYEKMQ (reference sequence). CDR3 length: 16 residues. The CDR3 DNA follows: TGTGCCAGCGGCTTAGACGGGCAGGGGGCCTACAATGAGCAGTTCTTC. The encoded protein is CASGLDGQGAYNEQFF. Combining the CDR3 with reference TRBV13 and TRBJ2-1 gives the whole variable domain AAGVIQSPRHLIKEKRETATLKCYPIPRHDTVYWYQQGPGQDPQFLISFYEKMQSDKGSIPDRFSAQQFSDYHSELNMSSLELGDSALYFCASGLDGQGAYNEQFFGPGTRLTVL.

V is TRBV7-3 and J is TRBJ2-5; either TRBD1 or TRBD2 may fit D (6 bases each). The germline V and J ends were trimmed by 6 bases and 4 bases, with 15 bases remaining between them. The germline gives CDR1 SGHTA, CDR2 FQGTGA. This CDR3 is 14 amino acids long. The chain's CDR3 is CASSRKGGGETQYF. The CDR3 nucleotides are TGTGCCAGCAGTCGAAAGGGGGGAGGAGAGACCCAGTACTTC.

The V and J genes are TRBV29-1 and TRBJ1-2; 9 nucleotides align to TRBD1. V lost 7 bases and J lost 7; bases outside the gene matches: 7. Germline V lookup: CDR1 SQVTM, CDR2 ANQGSEA. This CDR3 spans 12 amino acids. The CDR3 here is CSGGDRESGYTF. In DNA, the CDR3 is TGCAGCGGAGGGGACAGGGAATCTGGCTACACCTTC.

This sequence joins TRBV7-8 and TRBJ1-6; no clear D gene. CDR3 length equals 12 residues. Looked up from germline, CDR1 is SGHVS and CDR2 is FQNEAQ. Trimming cost V 3 bases and J 8 bases, with 5 bases left between them. CDR3 region: CASSFADSPLHF. The CDR3 DNA sequence: TGTGCCAGCAGCTTCGCCGATTCACCCCTCCACTTT. Complete variable domain (other parts from reference TRBV7-8 and TRBJ1-6): GAGVSQSPRYKVAKRGQDVALRCDPISGHVSLFWYQQALGQGPEFLTYFQNEAQLDKSGLPSDRFFAERPEGSVSTLKIQRTQQEDSAVYLCASSFADSPLHFGNGTRLTVT.